Each of the 18 T cell receptor beta chains below was sequenced from the same sample in a study of T-cell reconstitution after alpha-beta-depleted transplantation in children. Construction of the TCRbeta library involved unique molecular identifiers. Each CDR3 protein is one row after TCRdb ran MiXCR on the PCR reads. The data contain roughly 200,000 distinct CDR3 sequences, 9.5% to 13% of them seen just once; the ten biggest clones take up roughly 28%. The sequences come from PBMCs, collected before TCRalphabeta/CD19-depleted stem cell transplant. These TCRs come from a child younger than two with acute myeloid leukemia, due to receive a stem cell transplant.

This clonotype was counted ten times or more. The V gene is TRBV5-5, the J gene TRBJ2-3; 8 positions agree with TRBD1. CDR1 SGHKS and CDR2 YYEKEE come from the germline V gene (reference sequence). Trimming cost V 9 bases and J 6 bases; bases outside gene matches: 12. CDR3 length: 14 amino acids. CDR3 sequence: CATRDRPSYDTQYF. The CDR3 DNA follows: TGTGCCACCCGGGACAGGCCGAGTTACGATACGCAGTATTTT.

The chain has TRBV20-1 and TRBJ2-4; 7 bases line up with TRBD2. V was pared by 5 bases and J by 0 bases, with 25 bases of the junction left unmatched. The length of the CDR3 is 21 residues. The V gene's germline CDR1 is DFQATT and CDR2 SNEGSKA (reference sequence). CDR3 residues: CSASNRTPLARVGAAKNIQYF. In DNA form, the CDR3 reads TGCAGTGCTTCAAATAGGACCCCACTAGCGCGGGTAGGAGCAGCCAAAAACATTCAGTACTTC.

This clonotype was seen ten or more times. The V and J genes are TRBV9 and TRBJ2-3, with TRBD1 matching over 10 bases. CDR3 length: 15 residues. The germline V gene encodes CDR1 SGDLS and CDR2 YYNGEE. With V trimmed by 4 bases and J by 3 bases, 5 bases remained unmatched. CDR3 nucleotides: TGTGCCAGCAGCCTGAGGGACAGGGGTACAGATACGCAGTATTTT. Translating it yields CASSLRDRGTDTQYF.

This clonotype has a count of ten or more. The genes are TRBV12-3 or TRBV12-4 and TRBJ2-7; TRBD2 aligns across 8 bases. J gave up 3 bases and V 4 bases, and 8 bases lay outside the gene matches. There are 15 residues in the CDR3. The CDR3 nucleotides are TGTGCCAGCAGTTCCAGCGGGAGAAGGAACTACGAGCAGTACTTC. Translation: CASSSSGRRNYEQYF.

This clonotype has a count of ten or more. CDR3 nucleotide sequence: TGCAGCGTTGGGCATGGCGGGTCTGACACCGGGGAGCTGTTTTTT. Protein sequence: CSVGHGGSDTGELFF. The V call is TRBV29-1, the J call TRBJ2-2; tentative D call: TRBD2 (5 bases). Germline CDR1 is SQVTM and CDR2 is ANQGSEA. The CDR3 runs 15 residues. Trimming took off 4 bases at V and 3 bases at J, with 15 bases between the two ends.

This clonotype was seen a handful of times. This may be a read error: a much more frequent sequence differs by one nucleotide. The chain couples TRBV20-1 to TRBJ2-7; 8 bases align to TRBD2. The germline V gene has CDR1 DFQATT and CDR2 SNEGSKA (reference sequence). V lost 3 bases, J lost 2 bases, and 9 bases stayed unmatched. The CDR3 loop spans 15 amino acids. CDR3 in amino acids: CSARGLVGNPYEQYF. In DNA form, the CDR3 reads TGCAGTGCTAGGGGACTAGTGGGGAATCCCTACGAGCAGTACTTC.

In its sample, this clonotype was seen many times. The V and J genes are TRBV20-1 and TRBJ2-1; 9 nucleotides match TRBD2. V lost 2 bases to trimming and J lost 0 bases; unmatched junction nucleotides: 5. This CDR3 has 16 residues. CDR1 is DFQATT, CDR2 SNEGSKA, per germline (reference sequence). DNA of the CDR3: TGCAGTGCTAGATCCCTAGCGGGGAGCTCCTACAATGAGCAGTTCTTC. Its translation: CSARSLAGSSYNEQFF.

Concerning this clonotype itself: This may be a read error, as it is one base from a much larger clone. V is TRBV29-1 and J is TRBJ1-1; no definite D call. Looked up from germline, CDR1 is SQVTM and CDR2 is ANQGSEA. Trimming cost V 3 bases and J 10 bases, with 3 bases left between them. This CDR3 has 8 amino acids. In DNA, the CDR3 is TGCAGCGTTGACGGAGCTTTCTTT. This translates into CSVDGAFF. The whole variable domain, remainder taken from reference TRBV29-1 and TRBJ1-1, is SAVISQKPSRDICQRGTSLTIQCQVDSQVTMMFWYRQQPGQSLTLIATANQGSEATYESGFVIDKFPISRPNLTFSTLTVSNMSPEDSSIYLCSVDGAFFGQGTRLTVV.

This clonotype was observed at least ten times. The J gene is TRBJ1-2, the V gene TRBV5-1; D is perhaps TRBD1 (6 bases). The CDR3 is made up of 14 amino acids. From germline, CDR1 is SGHRS and CDR2 YFSETQ. The V end lost 4 bases, the J end lost 8 bases, and 18 bases lay between the germline ends. CDR3 sequence (DNA): TGCGCCAGCAGCATACACTCGGGACAAATCGGCTACACCTTC. It is translated as CASSIHSGQIGYTF.

This clonotype was recorded many times. V is TRBV19 and J is TRBJ2-1; tentatively, D is TRBD2 (6 bases). The germline V gene has CDR1 LNHDA and CDR2 SQIVND (reference sequence). V was shortened by 11 bases and J by 8 bases, with 22 bases between the two germline ends. The CDR3 runs to 14 residues. CDR3 bases: TGTGCCGGATGCCGGGACTGGACGCTGGATGAGCAGTTCTTC. Its protein product is CAGCRDWTLDEQFF.

In this sample, this clonotype turned up many times. The chain links TRBV28 to TRBJ2-1, with D perhaps TRBD1 or TRBD2 (5 bases each). The CDR3 totals 13 residues. Germline CDR1 is MDHEN and CDR2 is SYDVKM. V was trimmed by 7 bases and J by 6 bases, leaving 13 bases between them. The CDR3 sequence: CASTGASPNEQFF. CDR3 in DNA: TGTGCCAGCACCGGGGCTTCCCCCAATGAGCAGTTCTTC.

This clonotype was seen repeatedly, ten times or more. The gene calls are TRBV5-1 and TRBJ2-2, with 7 positions matching TRBD1. Germline lookup yields CDR1 SGHRS and CDR2 YFSETQ. Trimming cost V 4 bases and J 6 bases; bases outside gene matches: 9. The CDR3 covers 15 residues. CDR3 sequence reads: CASSQETGIPGELFF. As DNA, the CDR3 is TGCGCCAGCAGCCAAGAGACAGGGATCCCCGGGGAGCTGTTTTTT.

This clonotype appeared many times. V gene TRBV7-2 combines with J gene TRBJ2-1; 14 bases are shared with TRBD2. The trim removed 5 bases at V and 7 bases at J, leaving 10 bases unmatched. Per germline, CDR1 SGHTA and CDR2 FQGNSA. The CDR3 has 17 amino acids. The CDR3 bases are TGTGCCAGCAGCGCTAGGGGACTAGCGGGAGTGGAGAATGAGCAGTTCTTC. Its translation: CASSARGLAGVENEQFF.

This clonotype was observed at least ten times. The gene calls are TRBV7-6 and TRBJ2-3; D is undetermined. The CDR3 is 13 residues long. The ends were cut back, 3 bases at V and 2 bases at J, with 6 bases in the middle. CDR1 is SGHVS, CDR2 FNYEAQ, per germline. CDR3 region: CASSFGDTDTQYF. CDR3 bases: TGTGCCAGCAGCTTCGGAGACACAGATACGCAGTATTTT.

The J gene is TRBJ2-7, the V gene TRBV5-1, with 8 bases identical to TRBD1. The junction had 9 bases not matched to a gene; V was cut back by 6 bases and J by 7 bases. The CDR3 spans 13 residues. Germline loops: CDR1 SGHRS, CDR2 YFSETQ. The CDR3, as DNA: TGCGCCAGCACCCAGGACAGGGATGGTGAGCAGTACTTC. As protein: CASTQDRDGEQYF.

This clonotype was seen repeatedly, ten times or more. The rearrangement links TRBV20-1 to TRBJ1-5, with no clear D. V was cut by 0 bases and J by 4 bases, with 19 bases left in between. Per the germline V gene, CDR1 is DFQATT and CDR2 is SNEGSKA (reference sequence). CDR3 size: 17 residues. CDR3 DNA: TGCAGTGCTAGAGATAGCGGACGAGGGCTTGGTAATCAGCCCCAGCATTTT. Its protein product is CSARDSGRGLGNQPQHF.

This clonotype was picked up many times. The chain carries TRBV5-1 and TRBJ2-7, with D tentatively TRBD1 (6 bases). Germline values: CDR1 SGHRS, CDR2 YFSETQ. Trimming pared 4 bases from V and 0 bases from J, leaving 8 bases between. The CDR3 is 13 residues long. CDR3 sequence reads: CASSPDSSYEQYF. CDR3 DNA: TGCGCCAGCAGCCCGGACAGCTCCTACGAGCAGTACTTC.

In its sample, this clonotype was seen many times. This rearrangement joins TRBV29-1 to TRBJ1-5; possible D gene TRBD1, 6 bases. Per germline, CDR1 SQVTM and CDR2 ANQGSEA. This CDR3 comprises 15 residues. Trimming took 3 bases from V and 3 from J, leaving 15 bases between them. The CDR3 coding sequence is TGCAGCGTTGATGAGGGGGAGAATTACAATCAGCCCCAGCATTTT. Encoded protein: CSVDEGENYNQPQHF.